The T cell receptor beta chain described here comes from a study of cytomegalovirus exposure and HLA in healthy donors. Amplification used 60 Vbeta primers and 13 Jbeta primers. Data came from immunoSEQ multiplex PCR; TCRdb stores just in-frame clones and leaves some out. Among 150,000 or so clones listed, 77% were seen once. Remarks on this clone: At one boundary the junction diverges from the germline segment, which might be a read error.

The germline CDR1 and CDR2 sequences are SGHVS and FQNEAQ. This CDR3 comprises 13 residues. The specimen sequenced was PBMCs. The V call is TRBV7-8, the J call TRBJ1-2; D is ambiguous. This TCR derives from a woman aged 25 to 39 in good health and CMV-seronegative. DNA of the CDR3: TGTGCCAGCAGCTTCGGCGGGAACTATGGCTACCCCTTC. Its protein is CASSFGGNYGYPF.